The clone carrying this T cell receptor (beta chain) was picked up a small number of times. Its matching antigen is unknown. Stem cell-like memory, regulatory, central memory and naive CD4+ cells were sorted via CD45RO/CCR7/CD25/CD127/CD95/CD27. The data were taken from a study of beta chain features in type 1 diabetes. Study-wide context: Age and gender were similar between patients and healthy donors, as were cell yields. Study outcomes and limitations: Researchers reported that naive, central memory and Treg TCRB repertoires appeared more similar in patients than in healthy donors. In every one of the four CD4+ subsets, TCRB CDR3s were moderately but significantly shorter in Type 1 diabetes patients.

Expressed TCRB transcripts got sequenced, as all isolated RNA was reverse transcribed. The assay was immunoSEQ multiplex PCR, and TCRdb's table has in-frame clones only and misses some. The top ten clones hold 0.09% to 0.15% of a sample with over 600,000 clones, 9.5% to 15% of them seen once. Per the germline V gene, CDR1 is MNHEY and CDR2 is SVGAGI. The V end was cut by 5 bases, the J end by 5 bases, with 7 bases between. CDR3 size: 12 residues. Sequenced: naive CD4+ T cells from blood. The TCR was taken from a man aged 30 to 45 with type 1 diabetes. This chain uses TRBV6-5 with TRBJ1-5; D is undetermined. The CDR3 DNA reads TGTGCCAGCAGTCGTAGAGATCAGCCCCAGCATTTT. This translates into CASSRRDQPQHF.